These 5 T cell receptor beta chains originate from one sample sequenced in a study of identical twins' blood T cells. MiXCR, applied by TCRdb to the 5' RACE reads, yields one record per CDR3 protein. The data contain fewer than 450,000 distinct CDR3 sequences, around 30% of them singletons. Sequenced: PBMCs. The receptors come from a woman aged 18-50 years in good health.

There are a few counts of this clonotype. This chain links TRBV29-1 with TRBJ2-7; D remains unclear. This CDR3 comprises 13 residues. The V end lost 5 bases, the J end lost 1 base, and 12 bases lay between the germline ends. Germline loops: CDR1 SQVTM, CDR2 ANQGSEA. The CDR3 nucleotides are TGCAGCGTTAGGCTCTCCTATTCCTACGAGCAGTACTTC. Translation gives CSVRLSYSYEQYF.

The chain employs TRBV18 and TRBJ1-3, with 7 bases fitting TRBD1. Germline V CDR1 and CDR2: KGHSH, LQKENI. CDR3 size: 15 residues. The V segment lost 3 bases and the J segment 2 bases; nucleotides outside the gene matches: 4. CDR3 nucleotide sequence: TGTGCCAGCTCACCCGGGACAGTGACTGGAAACACCATATATTTT. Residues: CASSPGTVTGNTIYF.

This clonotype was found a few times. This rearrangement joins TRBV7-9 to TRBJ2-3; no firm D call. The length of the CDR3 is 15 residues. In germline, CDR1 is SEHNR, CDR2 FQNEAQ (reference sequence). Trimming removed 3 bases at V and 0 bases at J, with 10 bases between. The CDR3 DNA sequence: TGTGCCAGCAGCTTTGATCTGAGCAGCACAGATACGCAGTATTTT. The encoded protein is CASSFDLSSTDTQYF.

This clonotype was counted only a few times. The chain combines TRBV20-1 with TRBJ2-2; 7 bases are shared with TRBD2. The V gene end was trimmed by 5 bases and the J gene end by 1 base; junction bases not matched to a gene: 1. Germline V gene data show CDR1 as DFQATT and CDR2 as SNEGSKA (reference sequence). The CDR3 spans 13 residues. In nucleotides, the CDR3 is TGCAGTGCTGAGCGGGGGAACACCGGGGAGCTGTTTTTT. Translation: CSAERGNTGELFF.

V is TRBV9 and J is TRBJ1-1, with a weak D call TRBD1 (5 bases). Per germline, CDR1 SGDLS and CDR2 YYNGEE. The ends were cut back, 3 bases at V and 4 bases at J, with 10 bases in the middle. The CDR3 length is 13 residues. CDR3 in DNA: TGTGCCAGCAGCGGAAAAGGGACCACTGAAGCTTTCTTT. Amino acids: CASSGKGTTEAFF.